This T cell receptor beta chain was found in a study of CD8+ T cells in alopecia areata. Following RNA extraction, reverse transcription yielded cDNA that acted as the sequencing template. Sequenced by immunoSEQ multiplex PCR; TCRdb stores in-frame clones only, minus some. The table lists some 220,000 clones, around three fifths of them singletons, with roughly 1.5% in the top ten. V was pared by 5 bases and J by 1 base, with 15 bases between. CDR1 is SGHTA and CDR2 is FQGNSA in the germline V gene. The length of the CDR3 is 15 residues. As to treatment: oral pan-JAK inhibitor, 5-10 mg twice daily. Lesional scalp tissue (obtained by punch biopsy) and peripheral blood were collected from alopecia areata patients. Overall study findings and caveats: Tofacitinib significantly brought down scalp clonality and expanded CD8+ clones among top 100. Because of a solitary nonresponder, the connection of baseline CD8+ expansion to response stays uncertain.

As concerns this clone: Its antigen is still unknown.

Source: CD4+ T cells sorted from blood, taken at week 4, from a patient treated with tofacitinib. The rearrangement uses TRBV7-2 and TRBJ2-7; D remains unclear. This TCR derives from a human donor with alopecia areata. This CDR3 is CASSQILAGSYEQYF. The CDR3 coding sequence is TGTGCCAGCAGCCAAATATTGGCAGGTTCCTACGAGCAGTACTTC.